This T cell receptor beta chain was captured in a study of cytomegalovirus exposure and HLA in healthy donors. Study as a whole: Around 80 million unique TCR sequences came from HLA-typed donors in an early release.

At the time of sampling, donors were nominally healthy, though unrecorded immune exposures were likely. PCR amplification relied on 60 Vbeta primers (plus 13 Jbeta primers). Methods used by the authors: An analysis that came later counted roughly 87 million unique TCR beta chains, around 12 million shared. Profiled with immunoSEQ multiplex PCR; TCRdb holds only in-frame clones, not every one. The DNA gave D and trimming, while V, J and clone size come from that table. The sample records 75,000 to 90,000 clones, 72% being singletons. The sequencing sample was made of PBMCs. This receptor was identified in a woman aged 40 to 50 in good health and CMV-seropositive.

Here the CDR3 reads CASSHVLTGANVLTF. The CDR3 DNA follows: TGTGCCAGCAGCCACGTTCTAACTGGGGCCAACGTCCTGACTTTC. The rearrangement uses TRBV4-2 and TRBJ2-6; D gene uncertain. Germline V gene lookup returns CDR1 LGHNA and CDR2 YNFKEQ. CDR3 length: 15 amino acids. V gave up 3 bases and J gave up 2 bases, with 8 bases separating them.